This T cell receptor beta chain is drawn from a study of human T cells and chemical hapten exposure. Regarding the study as a whole: Sensitizing to DPC left TCRs with a frequency above 1 in 1000 unaltered. Expanded TCRs grouped into significantly more large CDR3 similarity clusters than controls produced.

Specified time point: patch test 1, 2 weeks after DPC sensitization. Treatment given: therapeutic diphenylcyclopropenone sensitization with weekly scalp DPC. Authors' data handling: Counts of TCRs in each sample centred on a median of about 95,000 and extended from about 24,000 to 680,000. TCRdb recomputed calls from the RACE reads with MiXCR, one row per CDR3 protein. TCRdb's processing, not the authors' own work, is the source of the V and J calls. The data hold a few hundred thousand distinct CDR3 sequences, with about 4.4% observed a single time. As to this clonotype: Its antigen remains unknown.

CDR1 and CDR2 from the germline V gene are SQVTM and ANQGSEA. The V and J ends lost 7 bases and 6 bases, in that order; junction bases with no gene match: 5. CDR3 size: 11 residues. The source is a woman in her forties or fifties with alopecia areata. Some clones in this sample may be carry-over from other donors' samples. This chain links TRBV29-1 with TRBJ1-2; 7 bases are shared with TRBD1. This specimen consisted of whole blood, obtained in connection with sensitization to the hapten diphenylcyclopropenone (DPC). The CDR3 DNA reads TGCAGCGCGACAGGGCCGGATGGCTACACCTTC. Protein product: CSATGPDGYTF. Variable domain in full (rest from reference TRBV29-1 and TRBJ1-2): SAVISQKPSRDICQRGTSLTIQCQVDSQVTMMFWYRQQPGQSLTLIATANQGSEATYESGFVIDKFPISRPNLTFSTLTVSNMSPEDSSIYLCSATGPDGYTFGSGTRLTVV.